This T cell receptor (beta chain) stems from a study of blood T cell repertoires in COVID-19. Across the whole study: The origin of the acute and convalescent COVID-19 samples was the United States, Italy and Spain.

From germline, CDR1 is SNHLY and CDR2 FYNNEI. Trimming shortened V by 3 bases and J by 4 bases, and 10 bases separated the two germline ends. This CDR3 contains 14 residues. Assignments of participants to cohorts depended upon their own reported clinical history. Clones were read by immunoSEQ multiplex PCR, and TCRdb kept only the in-frame ones, dropping some. The sample lists fewer than 200,000 clones, roughly 88% seen once, with roughly 9% in the top ten. This sequence originates from a woman younger than 30 who had recovered from COVID-19. Sequencing was performed on PBMCs or T cells enriched from blood (not recorded which). The chain employs TRBV2 and TRBJ1-5; D call uncertain. CDR3 coding DNA: TGTGCCAGCAGTGAGGTGGCGGCAAATCAGCCCCAGCATTTT. Protein product: CASSEVAANQPQHF.